This T cell receptor (beta chain) is from a study of shared clonotypes between healthy human individuals. Trimming removed 1 base at V and 6 bases at J, with 10 bases between. From germline, CDR1 is SEHNR and CDR2 FQNEAQ (reference sequence). The CDR3 has 13 residues. Recent acute infections and vaccinations were absent in the healthy HIV-negative adult donors. TCRdb's copy holds only in-frame clones and misses some; the assay was immunoSEQ multiplex PCR. The table has roughly 320,000 clones, roughly 84% seen once. This receptor was taken from a man aged 18-30 years in good health. Source material: memory CD8+ T cells sorted from blood. Subset indicated: CD45RO+ cells pooled with CCR7-negative TemRA cells. V usage is TRBV7-9 and J usage is TRBJ2-7, with D tentatively TRBD1 or TRBD2 (5 bases each). The CDR3 bases are TGTGCCAGCAGCTTAGAGACGGGGCGCGAGCAGTACTTC. Its translation: CASSLETGREQYF.